The 28 T cell receptor beta chains below all came from one sample that was sequenced in a study of OX40 agonist ivuxolimab in advanced cancers. Assay used: immunoSEQ multiplex PCR; TCRdb lists only in-frame clones, some missing. The table includes 70,000 to 95,000 clones, roughly 80% detected once. The input for sequencing was CD4+ or CD8+ T cells sorted from blood, taken in a trial of the OX40 agonist ivuxolimab. Receptor source: an adult with an advanced solid tumor such as melanoma, head and neck, liver or kidney cancer.

This sequence joins TRBV7-9 and TRBJ1-2; no clear D. The CDR3 loop spans 14 amino acids. Deletions cut 2 bases from V and 4 bases from J, with 11 bases between. CDR1 is SEHNR, CDR2 FQNEAQ, per germline (reference sequence). DNA of the CDR3: TGTGCCAGCAGCTTAATCGGGGAGCCCTATGGCTACACCTTC. This encodes CASSLIGEPYGYTF.

The sample holds one count of this clone. The chain uses TRBV6-1 and TRBJ2-1, with D possibly being TRBD1 (5 bases). The CDR3 consists of 13 residues. From germline, CDR1 is MNHNS and CDR2 SASEGT. The V end lost 10 bases, the J end lost 5 bases, and 15 bases lay between the germline ends. The CDR3 nucleotides are TGTGCCATAGGCAGGGTCGGACACAATGAGCAGTTCTTC. Its protein is CAIGRVGHNEQFF.

The chain uses TRBV5-1 and TRBJ2-3, with D tentatively TRBD1 (5 bases). CDR3 length: 17 amino acids. The V end lost 0 bases, the J end lost 0 bases, and 14 bases lay between the germline ends. CDR1 and CDR2 from the germline V gene are SGHRS and YFSETQ. DNA of the CDR3: TGCGCCAGCAGCTTGGAGGGGCCCACGAGTAGCACAGATACGCAGTATTTT. This translates into CASSLEGPTSSTDTQYF.

The V call is TRBV19, the J call TRBJ2-4; possibly TRBD2 for D (8 bases). The germline V and J ends were trimmed by 5 bases and 7 bases, with 21 bases remaining between them. The CDR3 has 16 residues. Germline lookup yields CDR1 LNHDA and CDR2 SQIVND (reference sequence). The CDR3 region is CASSRVHRGGRNIQYF. CDR3 in DNA: TGTGCCAGTAGTCGCGTACACAGGGGCGGGAGGAACATTCAGTACTTC.

The CDR3 spells CASRERAGESTDTQYF. The DNA for the CDR3 is TGCGCCAGCAGGGAGAGGGCGGGGGAAAGCACAGATACGCAGTATTTT. The gene calls are TRBV5-1 and TRBJ2-3, with 7 nucleotides matching TRBD2. This CDR3 comprises 16 residues. The germline gives CDR1 SGHRS, CDR2 YFSETQ. Unmatched junction bases numbered 9, after V lost 5 bases and J lost 0 bases.

The chain carries TRBV10-3 and TRBJ2-1, with TRBD1 matching over 7 bases. The trim removed 9 bases at V and 6 bases at J, leaving 8 bases unmatched. Germline CDR1 and CDR2: ENHRY and SYGVKD. The CDR3 consists of 13 residues. This chain's CDR3 is CAMGMTGINEQFF. The CDR3 DNA is TGTGCCATGGGAATGACAGGGATCAATGAGCAGTTCTTC.

V usage is TRBV6-5 and J usage is TRBJ2-1, with D hard to call. V dropped 5 bases and J dropped 6 bases, with 14 bases sitting between them. The CDR3 extends over 14 amino acids. Germline V CDR1 and CDR2: MNHEY, SVGAGI. The CDR3 coding sequence is TGTGCCAGCAGTCCCCAACATGCCATCAATGAGCAGTTCTTC. Protein sequence: CASSPQHAINEQFF.

The J gene is TRBJ1-5, the V gene TRBV4-2; perhaps TRBD1 as D (5 bases). The V end was cut by 1 base, the J end by 1 base, with 14 bases between. This CDR3 has 17 residues. Germline V lookup: CDR1 LGHNA, CDR2 YNFKEQ. The CDR3 nucleotides read TGTGCCAGCAGCCAAGGCGGGCTCAGGGTGAGCAATCAGCCCCAGCATTTT. It translates to CASSQGGLRVSNQPQHF.

Of note for this clone: The same CDR3 is also encoded by other DNA sequences in this sample. V usage is TRBV11-2 and J usage is TRBJ2-5; TRBD1 might be the D (5 bases). Deletions cut 1 base from V and 5 bases from J, with 11 bases between. Germline V CDR1 and CDR2: SGHAT, FQNNGV. CDR3 size: 14 residues. The CDR3: CASSLVASGETQYF. For the CDR3, the DNA is TGTGCCAGCAGCTTAGTGGCTTCAGGGGAGACCCAGTACTTC. Full variable domain (remainder filled in from reference TRBV11-2 and TRBJ2-5): EAGVAQSPRYKIIEKRQSVAFWCNPISGHATLYWYQQILGQGPKLLIQFQNNGVVDDSQLPKDRFSAERLKGVDSTLKIQPAKLEDSAVYLCASSLVASGETQYFGPGTRLLVL.

CDR3 DNA sequence: TGCGCCAGCAGCTTGGTTATGGAGAACACCGGGGAGCTGTTTTTT. This codes for CASSLVMENTGELFF. This chain joins TRBV5-1 and TRBJ2-2; D ambiguous. The CDR3 consists of 15 residues. CDR1 and CDR2 from the germline V gene are SGHRS and YFSETQ. The V gene lost 0 bases and the J gene lost 1 base, with 7 bases spanning the gap.

For the CDR3, the DNA is TGTGCCAGCAGTGAATTTGGGACAGGTATTGAGCAGTACTTC. Protein: CASSEFGTGIEQYF. This chain links TRBV2 with TRBJ2-7, with TRBD1 matching 8 bases. The CDR3 loop spans 14 amino acids. CDR1 is SNHLY, CDR2 FYNNEI, per germline. J lost 7 bases, V lost 2 bases, and 7 bases had no gene match.

J is TRBJ2-3 and V is TRBV9, with unresolved D. V was clipped by 0 bases and J by 0 bases, with 11 bases between them. Germline assignment: CDR1 SGDLS and CDR2 YYNGEE. This CDR3 is built from 16 residues. The CDR3 nucleotides read TGTGCCAGCAGCGTAGGAACCGGAAGCAGCACAGATACGCAGTATTTT. Residues: CASSVGTGSSTDTQYF.

V and J are TRBV2 and TRBJ2-2, with 8 positions matching TRBD1. CDR1 SNHLY and CDR2 FYNNEI come from the germline V gene. V shed 5 bases, J shed 4 bases, and the junction held 9 bases outside the gene matches. The CDR3 sequence is 16 residues long. The DNA of the CDR3 is TGTGCCAGCAGTACCACGACAGGGGAGTTCACCGGGGAGCTGTTTTTT. Protein product: CASSTTTGEFTGELFF.

The CDR3 DNA follows: TGCGCCAGCAGCTTGGCGACTAGCGGTAGGCCAGGCGGGGAGCTGTTTTTT. Amino acids: CASSLATSGRPGGELFF. The chain is built from TRBV5-1 and TRBJ2-2; TRBD2 aligns across 9 bases. V shed 0 bases, J shed 7 bases, and the junction held 10 bases outside the gene matches. The CDR3 spans 17 residues. Germline V gives CDR1 SGHRS, CDR2 YFSETQ.

This chain uses TRBV11-2 with TRBJ2-7; the D gene is possibly TRBD1 (5 bases). V lost 0 bases and J lost 6, with 12 bases in between. This CDR3 contains 14 residues. The V gene's germline CDR1 is SGHAT and CDR2 FQNNGV. CDR3: CASSLERGVGEQYF. In DNA, the CDR3 is TGTGCCAGCAGCTTAGAAAGGGGTGTGGGCGAGCAGTACTTC. Using reference TRBV11-2 and TRBJ2-7 for the parts outside the CDR3, the full variable domain is EAGVAQSPRYKIIEKRQSVAFWCNPISGHATLYWYQQILGQGPKLLIQFQNNGVVDDSQLPKDRFSAERLKGVDSTLKIQPAKLEDSAVYLCASSLERGVGEQYFGPGTRLTVT.

V and J are TRBV6-1 and TRBJ2-5; no definite D call. The CDR3 is 15 residues long. The germline V and J ends were trimmed by 1 base and 0 bases, with 9 bases remaining between them. CDR1 and CDR2 from the germline V gene are MNHNS and SASEGT. The CDR3 spells CASSEVGRNQETQYF. The CDR3 coding sequence is TGTGCCAGCAGTGAAGTGGGTAGGAACCAAGAGACCCAGTACTTC.

This chain links TRBV5-4 with TRBJ2-1; TRBD2 aligns across 8 bases. Unmatched junction bases numbered 10, after V lost 4 bases and J lost 4 bases. This CDR3 is 16 amino acids long. From germline, CDR1 is SGHNT and CDR2 YYREEE (reference sequence). The CDR3 DNA is TGTGCCAGCAGCCACTTGAGTAGCGGGGATTACAATGAGCAGTTCTTC. Amino acid sequence: CASSHLSSGDYNEQFF.

The chain carries TRBV19 and TRBJ2-1; D is possibly TRBD2 (6 bases). The CDR3 is 14 residues long. Germline values: CDR1 LNHDA, CDR2 SQIVND (reference sequence). V lost 5 bases, J lost 5 bases, and 13 bases lay in between. For the CDR3, the DNA is TGTGCCAGTAGTCCACGGCTAGCGAACAATGAGCAGTTCTTC. It is translated as CASSPRLANNEQFF.

This sequence joins TRBV29-1 and TRBJ2-2, with no clear D. The germline V and J ends were trimmed by 4 bases and 2 bases, with 14 bases remaining between them. Per the germline V gene, CDR1 is SQVTM and CDR2 is ANQGSEA. The CDR3 is made up of 15 amino acids. CDR3 nucleotides: TGCAGCGTTGGAGGAGCCGCAATTAACACCGGGGAGCTGTTTTTT. Residues: CSVGGAAINTGELFF.

The chain joins TRBV28 to TRBJ2-3; D tentatively fits TRBD1 or TRBD2 (5 bases each). CDR1 and CDR2 from the germline V gene are MDHEN and SYDVKM. The germline V and J ends were trimmed by 5 bases and 2 bases, with 20 bases remaining between them. The CDR3 spans 17 residues. The CDR3 nucleotides read TGTGCCAGCAGTCTAATCCGGAAAGGGACGGCCACAGATACGCAGTATTTT. It translates to CASSLIRKGTATDTQYF. The full variable domain, with the rest looked up from reference TRBV28 and TRBJ2-3, is DVKVTQSSRYLVKRTGEKVFLECVQDMDHENMFWYRQDPGLGLRLIYFSYDVKMKEKGDIPEGYSVSREKKERFSLILESASTNQTSMYLCASSLIRKGTATDTQYFGPGTRLTVL.

This chain uses TRBV18 with TRBJ2-5; 9 nucleotides agree with TRBD1. Trimming cost V 5 bases and J 3 bases; bases outside gene matches: 10. Germline V gene data show CDR1 as KGHSH and CDR2 as LQKENI. The CDR3 sequence is 16 residues long. The DNA for the CDR3 is TGTGCCAGCTCAGGGGGACCGGGACAGGGTGAAGAGACCCAGTACTTC. As protein: CASSGGPGQGEETQYF.

The V gene is TRBV10-3, the J gene TRBJ2-5, with D perhaps TRBD2 (7 bases). The CDR3 is 13 amino acids. V gave up 10 bases and J gave up 1 base, with 13 bases separating them. In germline, CDR1 is ENHRY, CDR2 SYGVKD. CDR3 sequence: CATGGRVQETQYF. CDR3 sequence (DNA): TGTGCCACCGGGGGGCGGGTCCAAGAGACCCAGTACTTC.

The rearrangement joins TRBV28 to TRBJ1-2; D possibly corresponds to TRBD1 (5 bases). Trimming removed 3 bases from V and 0 bases from J, with 11 bases in between. Per the germline V gene, CDR1 is MDHEN and CDR2 is SYDVKM. The CDR3 sequence is 15 residues long. CDR3 protein: CASSFNSGPNYGYTF. CDR3 nucleotide sequence: TGTGCCAGCAGTTTCAATTCGGGGCCTAACTATGGCTACACCTTC.

V is TRBV29-1 and J is TRBJ2-5, with 9 bases identical to TRBD1. The CDR3 has 15 amino acids. Trimming cost V 7 bases and J 5 bases; bases outside gene matches: 14. From germline, CDR1 is SQVTM and CDR2 ANQGSEA. The CDR3 nucleotides are TGCAGCGCGTTGTTATCGGGCACAGGGGGCGAGACCCAGTACTTC. Translation: CSALLSGTGGETQYF.

The chain joins TRBV28 to TRBJ1-2, with TRBD1 identical over 7 bases. Unmatched junction bases numbered 5, after V lost 4 bases and J lost 0 bases. From germline, CDR1 is MDHEN and CDR2 SYDVKM. This CDR3 spans 15 amino acids. CDR3 nucleotides: TGTGCCAGCAGTTCCAGGGGGAAAGCTAACTATGGCTACACCTTC. It yields the protein CASSSRGKANYGYTF.

The chain combines TRBV5-4 with TRBJ2-2, with 7 bases fitting TRBD1. The CDR3 totals 16 residues. Looked up from germline, CDR1 is SGHNT and CDR2 is YYREEE (reference sequence). The trim removed 4 bases at V and 1 base at J, leaving 7 bases unmatched. For the CDR3, the DNA is TGTGCCAGCAGCCGGGACAGCAGTGGGAACACCGGGGAGCTGTTTTTT. Translated: CASSRDSSGNTGELFF. Complete variable domain (other parts from reference TRBV5-4 and TRBJ2-2): ETGVTQSPTHLIKTRGQQVTLRCSSQSGHNTVSWYQQALGQGPQFIFQYYREEENGRGNFPPRFSGLQFPNYSSELNVNALELDDSALYLCASSRDSSGNTGELFFGEGSRLTVL.

This clone occurred once. The chain uses TRBV5-5 and TRBJ2-7; perhaps TRBD1 as D (5 bases). The CDR3 runs 14 residues. V lost 6 bases and J lost 7, with 20 bases in between. CDR1 SGHKS and CDR2 YYEKEE come from the germline V gene (reference sequence). CDR3 sequence reads: CASNNRKTYLEQYF. CDR3 in DNA: TGTGCCAGCAACAACAGGAAGACTTACTTGGAGCAGTACTTC. The full variable domain, its missing parts supplied by reference TRBV5-5 and TRBJ2-7, is DAGVTQSPTHLIKTRGQQVTLRCSPISGHKSVSWYQQVLGQGPQFIFQYYEKEERGRGNFPDRFSARQFPNYSSELNVNALLLGDSALYLCASNNRKTYLEQYFGPGTRLTVT.

The chain joins TRBV11-1 to TRBJ2-7; D ambiguous. Germline lookup yields CDR1 SGHAT and CDR2 FQDESV (reference sequence). This CDR3 contains 13 residues. The ends were cut back, 5 bases at V and 3 bases at J, with 11 bases in the middle. In DNA, the CDR3 is TGTGCCAGCAGCCTGGACCCGGACTACGAGCAGTACTTC. It yields the protein CASSLDPDYEQYF.